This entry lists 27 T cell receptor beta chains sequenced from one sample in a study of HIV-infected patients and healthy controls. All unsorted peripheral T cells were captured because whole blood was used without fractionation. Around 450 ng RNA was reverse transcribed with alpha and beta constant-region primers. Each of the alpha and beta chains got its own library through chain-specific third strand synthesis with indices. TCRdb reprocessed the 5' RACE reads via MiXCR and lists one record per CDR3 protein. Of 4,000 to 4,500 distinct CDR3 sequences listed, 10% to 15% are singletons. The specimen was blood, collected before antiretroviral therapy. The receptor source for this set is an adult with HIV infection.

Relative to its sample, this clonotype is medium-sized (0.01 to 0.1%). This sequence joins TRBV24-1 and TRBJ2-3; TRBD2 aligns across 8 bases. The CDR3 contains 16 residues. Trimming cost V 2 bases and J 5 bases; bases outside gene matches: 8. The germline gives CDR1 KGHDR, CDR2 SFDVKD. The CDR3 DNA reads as TGTGCCACCAGTGATTCGCGGGAGGCAGAAATAGATACGCAGTATTTT. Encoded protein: CATSDSREAEIDTQYF.

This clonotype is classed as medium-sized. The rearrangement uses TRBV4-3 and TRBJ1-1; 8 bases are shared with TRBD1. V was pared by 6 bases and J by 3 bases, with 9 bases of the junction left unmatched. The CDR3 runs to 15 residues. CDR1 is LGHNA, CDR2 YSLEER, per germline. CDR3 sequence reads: CASRRAGGTDTEAFF. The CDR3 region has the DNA TGCGCCAGCAGGAGGGCAGGGGGCACGGACACTGAAGCTTTCTTT.

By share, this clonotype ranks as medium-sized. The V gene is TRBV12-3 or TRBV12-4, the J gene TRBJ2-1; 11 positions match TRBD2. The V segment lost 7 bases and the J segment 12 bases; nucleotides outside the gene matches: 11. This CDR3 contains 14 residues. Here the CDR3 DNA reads TGTGCCAGCACCATTAGCGGGAGGGCCCACGGGCAGTTCTTC. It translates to CASTISGRAHGQFF.

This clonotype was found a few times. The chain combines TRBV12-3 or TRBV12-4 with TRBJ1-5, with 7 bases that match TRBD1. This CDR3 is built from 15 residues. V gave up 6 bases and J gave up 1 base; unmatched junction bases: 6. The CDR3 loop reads CASSSGTASNQPQHF. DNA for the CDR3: TGTGCCAGCAGCAGCGGGACAGCCAGCAATCAGCCCCAGCATTTT.

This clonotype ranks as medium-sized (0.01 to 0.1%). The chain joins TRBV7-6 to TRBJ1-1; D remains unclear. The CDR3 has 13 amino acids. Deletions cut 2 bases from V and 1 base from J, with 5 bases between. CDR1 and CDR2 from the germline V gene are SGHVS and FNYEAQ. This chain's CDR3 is CASSLRANTEAFF. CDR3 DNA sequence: TGTGCCAGCAGCTTAAGGGCGAACACTGAAGCTTTCTTT.

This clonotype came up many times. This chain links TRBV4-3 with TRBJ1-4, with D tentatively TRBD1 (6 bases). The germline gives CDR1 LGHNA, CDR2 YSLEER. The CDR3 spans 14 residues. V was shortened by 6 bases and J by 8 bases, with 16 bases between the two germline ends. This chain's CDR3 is CASRSGRGGEKLFF. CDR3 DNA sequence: TGCGCCAGCAGGAGTGGCAGGGGAGGGGAAAAACTGTTTTTT.

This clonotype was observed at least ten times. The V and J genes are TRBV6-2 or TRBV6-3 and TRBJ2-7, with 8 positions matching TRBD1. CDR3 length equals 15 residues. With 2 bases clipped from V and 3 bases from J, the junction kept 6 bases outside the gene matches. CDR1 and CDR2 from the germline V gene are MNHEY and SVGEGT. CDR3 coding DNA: TGTGCCAGCAGTTACGCCAGGGGGCGAATCTACGAGCAGTACTTC. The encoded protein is CASSYARGRIYEQYF.

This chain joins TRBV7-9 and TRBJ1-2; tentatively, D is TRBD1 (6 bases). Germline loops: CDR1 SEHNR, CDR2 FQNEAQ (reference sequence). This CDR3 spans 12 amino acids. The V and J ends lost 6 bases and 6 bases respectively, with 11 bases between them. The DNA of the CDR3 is TGTGCCAGCAGTGGGAGGGGGGATGGCTACACCTTC. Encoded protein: CASSGRGDGYTF.

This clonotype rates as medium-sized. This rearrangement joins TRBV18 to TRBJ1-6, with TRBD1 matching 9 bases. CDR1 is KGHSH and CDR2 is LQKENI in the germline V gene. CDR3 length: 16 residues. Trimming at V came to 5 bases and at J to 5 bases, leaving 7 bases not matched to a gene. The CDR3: CASSLDRGGNNSPLHF. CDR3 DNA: TGTGCCAGCTCATTGGACAGGGGCGGAAATAATTCACCCCTCCACTTT.

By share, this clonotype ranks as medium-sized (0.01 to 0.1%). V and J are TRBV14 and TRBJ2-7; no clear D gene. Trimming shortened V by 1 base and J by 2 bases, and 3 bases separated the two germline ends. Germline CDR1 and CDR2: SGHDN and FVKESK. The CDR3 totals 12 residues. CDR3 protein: CASSQVAYEQYF. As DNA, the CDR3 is TGTGCCAGCAGCCAAGTCGCCTACGAGCAGTACTTC.

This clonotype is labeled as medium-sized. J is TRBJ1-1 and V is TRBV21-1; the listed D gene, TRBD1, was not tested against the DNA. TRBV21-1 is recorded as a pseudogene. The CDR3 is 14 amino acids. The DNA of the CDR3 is TGTGCCAGCAGCGGTACAGGGGGAGACACTGAAGCTTTCTTT. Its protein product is CASSGTGGDTEAFF.

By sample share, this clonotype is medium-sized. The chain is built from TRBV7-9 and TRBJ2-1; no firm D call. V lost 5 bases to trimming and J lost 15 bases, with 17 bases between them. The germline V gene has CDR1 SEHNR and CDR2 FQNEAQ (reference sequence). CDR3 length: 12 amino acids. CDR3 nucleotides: TGTGCCAGCAGCCATACGACCACTGGATCGTTCTTC. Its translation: CASSHTTTGSFF.

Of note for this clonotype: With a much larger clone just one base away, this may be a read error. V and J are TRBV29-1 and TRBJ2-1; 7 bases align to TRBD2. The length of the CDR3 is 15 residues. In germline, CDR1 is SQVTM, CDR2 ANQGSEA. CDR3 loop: CSVEDEAGAYNDQFF. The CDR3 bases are TGCAGCGTTGAAGATGAGGCGGGAGCCTACAATGATCAGTTCTTC.

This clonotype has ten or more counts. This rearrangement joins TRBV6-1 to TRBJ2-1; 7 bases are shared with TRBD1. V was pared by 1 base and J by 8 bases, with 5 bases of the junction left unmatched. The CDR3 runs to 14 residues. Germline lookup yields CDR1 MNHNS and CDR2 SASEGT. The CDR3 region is CASSEGTGADEQFF. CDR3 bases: TGTGCCAGCAGTGAAGGCACAGGGGCCGATGAGCAGTTCTTC.

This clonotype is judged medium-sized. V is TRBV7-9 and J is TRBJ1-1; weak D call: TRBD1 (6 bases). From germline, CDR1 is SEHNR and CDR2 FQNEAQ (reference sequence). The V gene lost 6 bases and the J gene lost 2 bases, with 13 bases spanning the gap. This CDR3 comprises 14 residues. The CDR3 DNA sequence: TGTGCCAGCAGTCGTTTAGGGGGAAACACTGAAGCTTTCTTT. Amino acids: CASSRLGGNTEAFF.

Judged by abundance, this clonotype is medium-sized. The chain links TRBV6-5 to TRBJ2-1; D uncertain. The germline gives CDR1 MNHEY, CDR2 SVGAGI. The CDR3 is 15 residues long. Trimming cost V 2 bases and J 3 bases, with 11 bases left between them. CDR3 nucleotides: TGTGCCAGCAGTTACGGTCCGGAAGGCTACAATGAGCAGTTCTTC. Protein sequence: CASSYGPEGYNEQFF.

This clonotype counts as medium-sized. Here the CDR3 reads CSVEVVRNQPQHF. The CDR3 DNA reads as TGCAGCGTTGAAGTGGTCAGGAATCAGCCCCAGCATTTT. The V call is TRBV29-1, the J call TRBJ1-5; the D is unclear. V was trimmed by 1 base and J by 4 bases, leaving 8 bases between them. CDR3 length equals 13 residues. Germline V gene sequence: CDR1 SQVTM, CDR2 ANQGSEA.

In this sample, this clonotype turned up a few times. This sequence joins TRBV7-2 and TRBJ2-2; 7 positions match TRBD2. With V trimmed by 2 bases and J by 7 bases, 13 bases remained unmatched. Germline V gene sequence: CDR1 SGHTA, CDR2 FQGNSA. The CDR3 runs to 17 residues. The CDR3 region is CASSLSFSAGVGGELFF. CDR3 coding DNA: TGTGCCAGCAGCTTATCTTTTTCGGCGGGAGTAGGCGGGGAGCTGTTTTTT. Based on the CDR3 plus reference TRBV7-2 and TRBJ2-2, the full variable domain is GAGVSQSPSNKVTEKGKDVELRCDPISGHTALYWYRQSLGQGLEFLIYFQGNSAPDKSGLPSDRFSAERTGGSVSTLTIQRTQQEDSAVYLCASSLSFSAGVGGELFFGEGSRLTVL.

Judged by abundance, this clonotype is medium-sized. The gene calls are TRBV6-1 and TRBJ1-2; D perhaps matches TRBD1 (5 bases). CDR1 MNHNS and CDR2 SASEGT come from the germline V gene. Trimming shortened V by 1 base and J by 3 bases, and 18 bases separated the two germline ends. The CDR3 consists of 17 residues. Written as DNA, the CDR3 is TGTGCCAGCAGTGAAGAATCCCAGCTCCTGGGGCACTATGGCTACACCTTC. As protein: CASSEESQLLGHYGYTF.

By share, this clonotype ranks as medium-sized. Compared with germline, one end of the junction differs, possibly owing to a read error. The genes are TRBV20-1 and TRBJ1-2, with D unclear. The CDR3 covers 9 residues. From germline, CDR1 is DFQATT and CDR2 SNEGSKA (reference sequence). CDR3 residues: CSAREGRAF. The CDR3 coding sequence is TGCAGTGCTAGGGAGGGTAGGGCCTTC.

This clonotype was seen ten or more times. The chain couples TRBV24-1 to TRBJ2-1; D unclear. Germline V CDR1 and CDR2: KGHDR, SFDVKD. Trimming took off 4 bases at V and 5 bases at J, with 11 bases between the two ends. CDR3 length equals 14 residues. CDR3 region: CATSDLRRDNEQFF. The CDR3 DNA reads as TGTGCCACCAGTGACCTTCGACGGGACAATGAGCAGTTCTTC.

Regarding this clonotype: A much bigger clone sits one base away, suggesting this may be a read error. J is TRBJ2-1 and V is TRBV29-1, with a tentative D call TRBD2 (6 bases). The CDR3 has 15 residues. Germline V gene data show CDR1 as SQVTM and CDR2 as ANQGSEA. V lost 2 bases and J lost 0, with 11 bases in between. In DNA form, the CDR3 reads TGCAGCGTTGAAATGCTGGAGGGCTCCTACAATGAGCAGTTCTTC. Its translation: CSVEMLEGSYNEQFF.

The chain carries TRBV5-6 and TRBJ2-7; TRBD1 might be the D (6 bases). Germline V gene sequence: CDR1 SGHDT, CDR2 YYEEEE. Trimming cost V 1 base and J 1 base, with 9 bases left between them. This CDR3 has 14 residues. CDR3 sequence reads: CASSLRDKSYEQYF. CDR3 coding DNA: TGTGCCAGCAGCTTGAGGGACAAGTCCTACGAGCAGTACTTC.

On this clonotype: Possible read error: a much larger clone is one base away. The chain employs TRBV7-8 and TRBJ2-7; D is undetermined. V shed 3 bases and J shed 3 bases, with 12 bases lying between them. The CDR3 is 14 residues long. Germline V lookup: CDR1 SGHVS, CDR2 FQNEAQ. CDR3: CASSFDLKRYEQYF. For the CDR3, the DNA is TGTGCCAGCAGCTTTGACCTAAAACGCTACGAGCAGTACTTC.

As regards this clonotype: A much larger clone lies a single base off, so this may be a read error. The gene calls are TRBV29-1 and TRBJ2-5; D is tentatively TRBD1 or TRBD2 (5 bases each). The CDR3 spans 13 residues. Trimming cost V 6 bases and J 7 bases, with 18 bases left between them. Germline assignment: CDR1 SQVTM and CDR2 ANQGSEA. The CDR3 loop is CSVLLGDRGTQYF. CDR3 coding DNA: TGCAGCGTCCTGCTAGGGGACCGGGGGACCCAGTACTTC.

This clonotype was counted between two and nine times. CDR3 nucleotides: TGTGCCACCAGTGAAGGACAGTCCGCAACTAATGAAAAACTGTTTTTT. As protein: CATSEGQSATNEKLFF. The rearrangement joins TRBV24-1 to TRBJ1-4; weak D call: TRBD1 (6 bases). Per germline, CDR1 KGHDR and CDR2 SFDVKD. The V and J ends lost 4 bases and 0 bases respectively, with 11 bases between them. The CDR3 has 16 residues.

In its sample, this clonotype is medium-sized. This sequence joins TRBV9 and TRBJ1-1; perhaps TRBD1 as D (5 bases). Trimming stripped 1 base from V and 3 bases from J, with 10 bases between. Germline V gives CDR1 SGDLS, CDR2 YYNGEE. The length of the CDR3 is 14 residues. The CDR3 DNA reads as TGTGCCAGCAGCGTAAACGGCAGGGACACTGAAGCTTTCTTT. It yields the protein CASSVNGRDTEAFF.